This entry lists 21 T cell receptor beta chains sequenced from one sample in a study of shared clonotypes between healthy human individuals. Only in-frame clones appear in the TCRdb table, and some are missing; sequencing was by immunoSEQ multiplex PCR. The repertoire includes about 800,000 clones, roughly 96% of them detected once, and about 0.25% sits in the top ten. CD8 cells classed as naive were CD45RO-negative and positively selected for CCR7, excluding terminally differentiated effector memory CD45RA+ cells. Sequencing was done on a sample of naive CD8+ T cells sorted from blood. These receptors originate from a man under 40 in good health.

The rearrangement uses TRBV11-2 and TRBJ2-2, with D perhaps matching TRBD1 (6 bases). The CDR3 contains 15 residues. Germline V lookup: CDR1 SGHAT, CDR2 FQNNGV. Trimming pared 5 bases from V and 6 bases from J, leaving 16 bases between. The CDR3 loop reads CASSHTGLIAGELFF. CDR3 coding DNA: TGTGCCAGCAGCCATACAGGGCTGATTGCCGGGGAGCTGTTTTTT.

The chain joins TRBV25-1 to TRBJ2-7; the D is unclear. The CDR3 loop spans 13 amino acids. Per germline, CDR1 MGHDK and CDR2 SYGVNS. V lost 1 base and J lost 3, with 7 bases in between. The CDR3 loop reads CASSESGGYEQYF. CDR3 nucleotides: TGTGCCAGCAGTGAATCGGGCGGCTACGAGCAGTACTTC.

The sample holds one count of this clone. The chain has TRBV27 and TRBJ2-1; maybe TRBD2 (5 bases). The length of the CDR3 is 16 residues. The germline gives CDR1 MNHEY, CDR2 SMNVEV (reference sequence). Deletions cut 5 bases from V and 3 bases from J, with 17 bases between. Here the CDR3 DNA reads TGTGCCAGCAGTGTCTCCTCGGGGAGTTACTACAATGAGCAGTTCTTC. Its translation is CASSVSSGSYYNEQFF.

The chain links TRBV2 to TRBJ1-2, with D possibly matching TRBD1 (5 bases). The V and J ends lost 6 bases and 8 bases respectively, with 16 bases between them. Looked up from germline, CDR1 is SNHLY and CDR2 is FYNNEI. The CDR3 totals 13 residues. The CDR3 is CASRGRGPGGYTF. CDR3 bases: TGTGCCAGCAGGGGACGCGGGCCTGGGGGCTACACCTTC.

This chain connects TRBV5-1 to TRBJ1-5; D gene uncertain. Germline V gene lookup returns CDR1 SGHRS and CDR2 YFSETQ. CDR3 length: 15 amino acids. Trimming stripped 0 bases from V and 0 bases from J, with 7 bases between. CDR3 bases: TGCGCCAGCAGCTTGGAGGACTCTAGCAATCAGCCCCAGCATTTT. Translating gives CASSLEDSSNQPQHF.

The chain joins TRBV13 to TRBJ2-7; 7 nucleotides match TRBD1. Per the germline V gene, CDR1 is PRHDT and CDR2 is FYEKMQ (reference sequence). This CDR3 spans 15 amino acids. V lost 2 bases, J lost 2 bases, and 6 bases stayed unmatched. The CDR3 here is CASSLQGGETYEQYF. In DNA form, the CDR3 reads TGTGCCAGCAGCTTACAAGGGGGCGAGACCTACGAGCAGTACTTC.

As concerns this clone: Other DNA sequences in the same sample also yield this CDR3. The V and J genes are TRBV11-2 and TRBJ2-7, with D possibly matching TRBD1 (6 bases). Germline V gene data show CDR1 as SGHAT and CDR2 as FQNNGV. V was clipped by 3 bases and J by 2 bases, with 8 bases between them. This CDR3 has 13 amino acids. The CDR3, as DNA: TGTGCCAGCAGCTTGGACAGAACCTACGAGCAGTACTTC. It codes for CASSLDRTYEQYF.

The CDR3 coding sequence is TGTGCCAGCAGCCCACGACTAGCGAACACAGATACGCAGTATTTT. This encodes CASSPRLANTDTQYF. The rearrangement links TRBV11-2 to TRBJ2-3, with TRBD2 identical over 8 bases. The V segment lost 5 bases and the J segment 2 bases; nucleotides outside the gene matches: 6. CDR3 size: 15 residues. Germline CDR1 reads SGHAT; CDR2 reads FQNNGV.

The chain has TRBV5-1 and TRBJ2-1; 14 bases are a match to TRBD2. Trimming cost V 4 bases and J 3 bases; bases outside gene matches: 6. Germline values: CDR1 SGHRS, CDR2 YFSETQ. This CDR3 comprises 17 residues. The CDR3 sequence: CASSATSGREFYNEQFF. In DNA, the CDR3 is TGCGCCAGCAGCGCGACTAGCGGGAGGGAATTCTACAATGAGCAGTTCTTC.

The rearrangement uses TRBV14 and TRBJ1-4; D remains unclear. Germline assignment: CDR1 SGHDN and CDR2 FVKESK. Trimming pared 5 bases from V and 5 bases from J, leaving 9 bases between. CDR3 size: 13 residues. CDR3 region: CASSTGMNEKLFF. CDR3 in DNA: TGTGCCAGCAGCACGGGGATGAATGAAAAACTGTTTTTT.

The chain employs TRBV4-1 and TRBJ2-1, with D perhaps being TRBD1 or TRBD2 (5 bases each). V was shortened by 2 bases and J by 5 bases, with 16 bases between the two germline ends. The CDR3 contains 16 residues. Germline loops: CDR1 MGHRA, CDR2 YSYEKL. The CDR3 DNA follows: TGCGCCAGCAGCCAATGGGACCGGGGCTCAAACAATGAGCAGTTCTTC. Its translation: CASSQWDRGSNNEQFF.

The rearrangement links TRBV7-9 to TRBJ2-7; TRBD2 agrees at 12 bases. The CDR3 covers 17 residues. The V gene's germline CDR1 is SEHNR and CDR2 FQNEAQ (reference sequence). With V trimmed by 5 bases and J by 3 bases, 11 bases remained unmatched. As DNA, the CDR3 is TGTGCCAGCAGCCCCAGGACTAGCGGGACTCCATACTACGAGCAGTACTTC. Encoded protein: CASSPRTSGTPYYEQYF.

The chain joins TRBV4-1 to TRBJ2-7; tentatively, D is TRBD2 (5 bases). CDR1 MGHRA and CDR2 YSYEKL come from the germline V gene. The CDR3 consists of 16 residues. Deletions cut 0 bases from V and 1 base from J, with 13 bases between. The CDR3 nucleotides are TGCGCCAGCAGCCAAGATATTAGGACTCTTTCCTACGAGCAGTACTTC. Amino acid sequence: CASSQDIRTLSYEQYF.

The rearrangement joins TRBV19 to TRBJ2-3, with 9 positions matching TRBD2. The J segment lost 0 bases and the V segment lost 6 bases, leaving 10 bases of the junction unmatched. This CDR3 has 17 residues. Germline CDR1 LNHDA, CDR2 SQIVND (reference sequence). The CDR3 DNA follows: TGTGCCAGTAGGGCCAATGGCGGGAGGGCCAGCACAGATACGCAGTATTTT. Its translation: CASRANGGRASTDTQYF.

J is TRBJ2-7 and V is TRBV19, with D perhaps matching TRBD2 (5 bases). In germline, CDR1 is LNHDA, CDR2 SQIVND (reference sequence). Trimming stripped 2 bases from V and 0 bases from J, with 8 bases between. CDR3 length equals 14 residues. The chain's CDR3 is CASSIYAGSYEQYF. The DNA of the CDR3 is TGTGCCAGTAGTATATATGCGGGCTCCTACGAGCAGTACTTC.

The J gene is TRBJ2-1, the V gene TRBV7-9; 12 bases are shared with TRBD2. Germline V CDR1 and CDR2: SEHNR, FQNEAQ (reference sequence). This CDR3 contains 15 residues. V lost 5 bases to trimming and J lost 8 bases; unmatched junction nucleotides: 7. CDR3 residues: CASSLTSGGGDEQFF. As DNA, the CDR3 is TGTGCCAGCAGCCTGACTAGCGGGGGCGGCGATGAGCAGTTCTTC.

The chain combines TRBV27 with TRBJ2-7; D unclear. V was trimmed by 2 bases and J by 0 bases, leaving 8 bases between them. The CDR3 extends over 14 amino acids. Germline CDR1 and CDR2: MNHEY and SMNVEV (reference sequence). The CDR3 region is CASSLIDSSYEQYF. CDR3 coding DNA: TGTGCCAGCAGTTTAATTGATAGCTCCTACGAGCAGTACTTC.

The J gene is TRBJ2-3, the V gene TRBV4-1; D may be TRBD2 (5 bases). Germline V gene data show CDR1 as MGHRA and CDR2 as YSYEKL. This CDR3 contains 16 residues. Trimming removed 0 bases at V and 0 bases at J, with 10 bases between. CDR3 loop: CASSQEDSASTDTQYF. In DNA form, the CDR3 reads TGCGCCAGCAGCCAAGAGGATAGCGCCAGCACAGATACGCAGTATTTT.

CDR3 bases: TGTGCCATTAGAGGAGGGGGAGGTACTGAAGCTTTCTTT. Translated, it gives CAIRGGGGTEAFF. This rearrangement joins TRBV2 to TRBJ1-1; tentatively, D is TRBD1 (6 bases). In germline, CDR1 is SNHLY, CDR2 FYNNEI. The CDR3 loop spans 13 amino acids. V lost 10 bases to trimming and J lost 5 bases, with 17 bases between them.

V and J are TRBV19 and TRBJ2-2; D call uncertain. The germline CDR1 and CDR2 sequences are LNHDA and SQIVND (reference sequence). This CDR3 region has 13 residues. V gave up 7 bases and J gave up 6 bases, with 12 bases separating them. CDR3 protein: CASTLSVPGELFF. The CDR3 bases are TGTGCCAGTACTCTCTCGGTTCCCGGGGAGCTGTTTTTT. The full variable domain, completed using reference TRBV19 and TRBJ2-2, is DGGITQSPKYLFRKEGQNVTLSCEQNLNHDAMYWYRQDPGQGLRLIYYSQIVNDFQKGDIAEGYSVSREKKESFPLTVTSAQKNPTAFYLCASTLSVPGELFFGEGSRLTVL.

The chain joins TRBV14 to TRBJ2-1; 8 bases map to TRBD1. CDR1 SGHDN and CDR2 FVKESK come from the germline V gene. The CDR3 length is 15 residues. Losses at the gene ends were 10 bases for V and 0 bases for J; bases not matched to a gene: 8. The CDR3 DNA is TGTGCCACGTCCGCCGGGACAGGCTCCTACAATGAGCAGTTCTTC. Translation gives CATSAGTGSYNEQFF.